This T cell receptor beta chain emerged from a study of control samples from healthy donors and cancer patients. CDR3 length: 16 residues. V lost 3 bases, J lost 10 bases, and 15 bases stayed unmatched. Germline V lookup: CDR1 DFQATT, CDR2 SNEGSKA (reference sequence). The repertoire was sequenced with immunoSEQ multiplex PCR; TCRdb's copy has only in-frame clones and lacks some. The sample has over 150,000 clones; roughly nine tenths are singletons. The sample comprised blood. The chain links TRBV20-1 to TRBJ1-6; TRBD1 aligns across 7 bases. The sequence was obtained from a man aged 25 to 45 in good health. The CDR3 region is CSASGTGDPIHSPLHF. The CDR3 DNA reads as TGCAGTGCTAGTGGCACAGGGGACCCCATACACTCACCCCTCCACTTT.